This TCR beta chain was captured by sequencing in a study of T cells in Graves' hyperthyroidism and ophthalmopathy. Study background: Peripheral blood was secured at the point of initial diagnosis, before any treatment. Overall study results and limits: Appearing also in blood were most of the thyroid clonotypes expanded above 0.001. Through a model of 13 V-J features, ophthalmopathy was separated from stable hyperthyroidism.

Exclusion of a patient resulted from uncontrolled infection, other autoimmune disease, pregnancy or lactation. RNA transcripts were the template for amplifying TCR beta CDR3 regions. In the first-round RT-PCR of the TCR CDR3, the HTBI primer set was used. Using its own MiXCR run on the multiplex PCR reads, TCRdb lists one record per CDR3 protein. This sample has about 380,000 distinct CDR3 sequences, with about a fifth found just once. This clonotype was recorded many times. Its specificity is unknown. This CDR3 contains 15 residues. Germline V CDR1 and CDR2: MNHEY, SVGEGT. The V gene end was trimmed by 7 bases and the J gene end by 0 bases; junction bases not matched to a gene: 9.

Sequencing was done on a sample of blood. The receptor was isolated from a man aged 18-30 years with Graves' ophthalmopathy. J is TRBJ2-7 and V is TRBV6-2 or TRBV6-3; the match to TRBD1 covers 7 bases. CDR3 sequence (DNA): TGTGCCAGCACTTTCAGGACAGGAGCCTCCTACGAGCAGTACTTC. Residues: CASTFRTGASYEQYF.